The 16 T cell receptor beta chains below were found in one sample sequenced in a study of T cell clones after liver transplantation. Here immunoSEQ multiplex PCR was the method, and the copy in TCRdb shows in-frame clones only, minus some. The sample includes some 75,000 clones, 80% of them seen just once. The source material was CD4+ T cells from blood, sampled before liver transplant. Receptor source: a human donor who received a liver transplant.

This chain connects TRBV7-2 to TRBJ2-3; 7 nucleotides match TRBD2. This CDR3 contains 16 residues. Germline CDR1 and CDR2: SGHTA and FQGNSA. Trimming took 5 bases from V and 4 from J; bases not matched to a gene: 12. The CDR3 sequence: CASSPVVGDYPDTQYF. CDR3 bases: TGTGCCAGCAGCCCCGTAGTAGGGGACTACCCAGATACGCAGTATTTT.

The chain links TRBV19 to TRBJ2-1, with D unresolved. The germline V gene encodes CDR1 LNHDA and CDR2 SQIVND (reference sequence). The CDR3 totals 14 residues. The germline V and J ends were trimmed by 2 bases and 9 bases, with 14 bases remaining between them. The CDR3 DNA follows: TGTGCCAGTAGTATACAGCCTGGGTCACCTGAGCAGTTCTTC. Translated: CASSIQPGSPEQFF.

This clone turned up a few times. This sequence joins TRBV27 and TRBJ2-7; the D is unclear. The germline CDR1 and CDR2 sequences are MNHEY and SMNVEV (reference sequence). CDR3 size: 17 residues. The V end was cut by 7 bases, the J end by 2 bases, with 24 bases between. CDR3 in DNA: TGTGCCAGCAATTACCGAGGACCAGAGGTCCTTCCCTACGAGCAGTACTTC. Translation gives CASNYRGPEVLPYEQYF.

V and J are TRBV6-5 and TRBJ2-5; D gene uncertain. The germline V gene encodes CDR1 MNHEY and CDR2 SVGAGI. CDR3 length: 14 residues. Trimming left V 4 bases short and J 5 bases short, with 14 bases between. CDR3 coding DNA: TGTGCCAGCAGTTTCATACTTCTAAGGGAGACCCAGTACTTC. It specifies CASSFILLRETQYF.

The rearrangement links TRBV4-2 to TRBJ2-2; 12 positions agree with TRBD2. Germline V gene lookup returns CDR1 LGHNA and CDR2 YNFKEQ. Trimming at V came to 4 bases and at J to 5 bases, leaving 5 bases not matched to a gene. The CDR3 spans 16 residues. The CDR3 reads CASSPTSGRRTGELFF. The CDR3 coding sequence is TGTGCCAGCAGCCCTACTAGCGGGAGGCGGACCGGGGAGCTGTTTTTT.

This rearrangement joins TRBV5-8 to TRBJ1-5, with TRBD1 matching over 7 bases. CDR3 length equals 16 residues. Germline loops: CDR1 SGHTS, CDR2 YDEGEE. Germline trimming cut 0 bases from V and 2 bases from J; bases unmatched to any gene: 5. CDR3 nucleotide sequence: TGTGCCAGCAGCTTGGAAGGGGGCGCGGGCAATCAGCCCCAGCATTTT. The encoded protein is CASSLEGGAGNQPQHF.

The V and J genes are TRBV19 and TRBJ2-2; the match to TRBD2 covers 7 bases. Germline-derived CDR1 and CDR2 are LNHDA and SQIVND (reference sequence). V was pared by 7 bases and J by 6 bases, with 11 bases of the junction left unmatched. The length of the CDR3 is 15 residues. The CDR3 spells CASTWGGGVAGELFF. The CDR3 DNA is TGTGCCAGTACCTGGGGGGGAGGAGTAGCCGGGGAGCTGTTTTTT.

CDR3 amino acids: CASSSTTSSTGELFF. The CDR3 DNA follows: TGTGCCAGCAGCTCCACGACTAGCTCGACCGGGGAGCTGTTTTTT. V and J are TRBV11-3 and TRBJ2-2, with 7 bases matching TRBD2. The length of the CDR3 is 15 residues. The germline V gene has CDR1 SGHNT and CDR2 YENEEA. V dropped 4 bases and J dropped 5; count of bases not matched to a gene: 7. The full variable domain, with the rest looked up from reference TRBV11-3 and TRBJ2-2, is EAGVVQSPRYKIIEKKQPVAFWCNPISGHNTLYWYLQNLGQGPELLIRYENEEAVDDSQLPKDRFSAERLKGVDSTLKIQPAELGDSAVYLCASSSTTSSTGELFFGEGSRLTVL.

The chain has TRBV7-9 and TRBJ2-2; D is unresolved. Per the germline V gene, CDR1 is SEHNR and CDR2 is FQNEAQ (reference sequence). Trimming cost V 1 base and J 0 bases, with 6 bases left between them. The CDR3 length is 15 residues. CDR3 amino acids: CASSLGRANTGELFF. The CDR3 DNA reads TGTGCCAGCAGCTTAGGTCGGGCGAACACCGGGGAGCTGTTTTTT.

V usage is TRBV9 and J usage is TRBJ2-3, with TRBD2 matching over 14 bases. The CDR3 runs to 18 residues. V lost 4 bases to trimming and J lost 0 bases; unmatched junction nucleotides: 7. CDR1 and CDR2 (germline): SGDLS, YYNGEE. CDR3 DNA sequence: TGTGCCAGCAGCTTAGGACTAGCGGGAGGTTTTAGCACAGATACGCAGTATTTT. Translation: CASSLGLAGGFSTDTQYF.

The CDR3 loop reads CASSYYQMPNEKLFF. CDR3 nucleotides: TGTGCCAGCAGTTACTACCAGATGCCTAATGAAAAACTGTTTTTT. The genes are TRBV6-6 and TRBJ1-4; D not resolved. The CDR3 covers 15 residues. Between the trimmed V and J ends, which lost 1 base and 3 bases, there was a span of 9 bases. CDR1 and CDR2 from the germline V gene are MNHNY and SVGAGI (reference sequence).

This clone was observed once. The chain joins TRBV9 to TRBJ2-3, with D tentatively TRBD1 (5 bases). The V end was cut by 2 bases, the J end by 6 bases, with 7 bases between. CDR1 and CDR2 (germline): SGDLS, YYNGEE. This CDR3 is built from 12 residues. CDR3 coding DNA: TGTGCCAGCAGCGTCTCAGGGGATACGCAGTATTTT. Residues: CASSVSGDTQYF.

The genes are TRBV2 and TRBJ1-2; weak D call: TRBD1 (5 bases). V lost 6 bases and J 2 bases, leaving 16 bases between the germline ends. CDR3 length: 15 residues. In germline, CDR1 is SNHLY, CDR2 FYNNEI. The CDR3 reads CASSRIPGPNYGYTF. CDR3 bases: TGTGCCAGCAGCCGAATACCGGGACCCAACTATGGCTACACCTTC.

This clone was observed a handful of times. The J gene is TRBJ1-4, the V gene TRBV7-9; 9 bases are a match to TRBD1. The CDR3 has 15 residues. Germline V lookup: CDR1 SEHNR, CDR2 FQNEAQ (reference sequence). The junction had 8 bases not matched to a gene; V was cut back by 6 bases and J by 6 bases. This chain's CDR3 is CASSRGDRDYEKLFF. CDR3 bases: TGTGCCAGCAGTCGAGGGGACAGGGACTATGAAAAACTGTTTTTT. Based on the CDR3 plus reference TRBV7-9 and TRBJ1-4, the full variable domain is DTGVSQNPRHKITKRGQNVTFRCDPISEHNRLYWYRQTLGQGPEFLTYFQNEAQLEKSRLLSDRFSAERPKGSFSTLEIQRTEQGDSAMYLCASSRGDRDYEKLFFGSGTQLSVL.

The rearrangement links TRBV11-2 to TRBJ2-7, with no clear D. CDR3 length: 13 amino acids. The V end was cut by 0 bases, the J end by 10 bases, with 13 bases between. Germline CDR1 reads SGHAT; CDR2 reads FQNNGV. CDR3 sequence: CASSLDGITSQYF. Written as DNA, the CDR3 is TGTGCCAGCAGCTTAGACGGAATTACGAGTCAGTACTTC.

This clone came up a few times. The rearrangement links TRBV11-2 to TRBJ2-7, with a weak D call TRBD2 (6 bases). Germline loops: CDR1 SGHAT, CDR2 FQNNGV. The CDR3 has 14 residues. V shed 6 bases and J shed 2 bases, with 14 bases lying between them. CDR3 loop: CASSQGLLTYEQYF. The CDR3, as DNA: TGTGCCAGCAGTCAGGGACTCTTAACCTACGAGCAGTACTTC.